These 8 T cell receptor beta chains came from one sample sequenced in a study of T cell repertoires in cytomegalovirus infection. TCRdb passed the reads through MiXCR, listing each CDR3 protein once. The table lists 510,000 or so distinct CDR3 sequences, approximately 25% of them singletons. The sample comprised PBMCs. These receptors originate from a human donor in good health (CMV status not recorded). Some clones in this sample may be carry-over from other donors' samples.

The genes are TRBV20-1 and TRBJ2-5; D perhaps matches TRBD2 (6 bases). CDR1 and CDR2 from the germline V gene are DFQATT and SNEGSKA (reference sequence). The CDR3 covers 13 residues. V gave up 5 bases and J gave up 5 bases, with 15 bases separating them. CDR3 in amino acids: CSAGGGARETQYF. The CDR3 DNA reads TGCAGTGCTGGGGGAGGTGCCCGGGAGACCCAGTACTTC.

The CDR3 nucleotides read TGTGCCAGCAGCCCGGACTTTAACTCCTACAATGAGCAGTTCTTC. Amino acid sequence: CASSPDFNSYNEQFF. The chain employs TRBV7-3 and TRBJ2-1, with D possibly TRBD2 on 5 matching bases. Germline-derived CDR1 and CDR2 are SGHTA and FQGTGA. V shed 5 bases and J shed 0 bases, with 11 bases lying between them. The CDR3 is 15 amino acids.

This clonotype was observed many times. The rearrangement joins TRBV7-9 to TRBJ1-2; 8 bases map to TRBD1. V shed 4 bases and J 9 bases; nucleotides not matched to a gene: 4. This CDR3 spans 12 amino acids. Per germline, CDR1 SEHNR and CDR2 FQNEAQ (reference sequence). CDR3: CASSSGQGSYTF. CDR3 bases: TGTGCCAGCAGCTCCGGACAGGGCAGCTACACCTTC. The variable domain in full, with the rest retrieved from reference TRBV7-9 and TRBJ1-2, is DTGVSQNPRHKITKRGQNVTFRCDPISEHNRLYWYRQTLGQGPEFLTYFQNEAQLEKSRLLSDRFSAERPKGSFSTLEIQRTEQGDSAMYLCASSSGQGSYTFGSGTRLTVV.

The CDR3 DNA reads TGCAGCGCCCAAGGGGGGGGCGACGTTTATGGCTACACCTTC. It encodes CSAQGGGDVYGYTF. The chain has TRBV29-1 and TRBJ1-2; perhaps TRBD1 as D (6 bases). The ends were cut back, 7 bases at V and 5 bases at J, with 20 bases in the middle. CDR1 SQVTM and CDR2 ANQGSEA come from the germline V gene. This CDR3 spans 14 amino acids.

This clonotype came up a few times. CDR3 residues: CASLQTSNTGELFF. The CDR3 region has the DNA TGTGCCAGCCTACAGACTTCGAACACCGGGGAGCTGTTTTTT. The chain combines TRBV6-5 with TRBJ2-2; D ambiguous. Trimming left V 8 bases short and J 0 bases short, with 10 bases between. CDR1 MNHEY and CDR2 SVGAGI come from the germline V gene. This CDR3 is 14 amino acids long.

This clonotype appeared a few times. This chain connects TRBV12-3 or TRBV12-4 to TRBJ2-2; no firm D call. There are 14 residues in the CDR3. The germline V and J ends were trimmed by 9 bases and 0 bases, with 11 bases remaining between them. The CDR3 bases are TGTGCCAGTAGGTACGCGGCGAACACCGGGGAGCTGTTTTTT. This encodes CASRYAANTGELFF.

This clonotype appeared a few times. This chain joins TRBV10-3 and TRBJ1-2; 11 nucleotides agree with TRBD1. Germline trimming cut 4 bases from V and 1 base from J; bases unmatched to any gene: 14. Germline loops: CDR1 ENHRY, CDR2 SYGVKD. The CDR3 consists of 19 residues. The CDR3 DNA follows: TGTGCCATCAGTGCCCAGCCTGGACAGGGGGCTATGGATAACTATGGCTACACCTTC. Amino acids: CAISAQPGQGAMDNYGYTF.

V and J are TRBV29-1 and TRBJ2-7; D is unclear. The germline V gene has CDR1 SQVTM and CDR2 ANQGSEA. CDR3 length equals 11 residues. The CDR3 region has the DNA TGCAGCGTCTTGATCGGACCGAAGTTTCTAGTC. As protein: CSVLIGPKFLV.